This TCR beta chain appears in the sequencing data of a study of blood T cell repertoires in COVID-19. Study overall: T cells, B-cell-depleted T cells, or PBMCs supplied cDNA or gDNA.

CDR3 length: 12 amino acids. V was cut by 5 bases and J by 9 bases, with 11 bases left in between. Enrolled during active infection, Seattle patients were then followed longitudinally. The protocol was immunoSEQ multiplex PCR, while the TCRdb copy is restricted to in-frame clones and leaves out a portion. This table has some 390,000 clones, about nine tenths appearing once. Sequencing was performed on peripheral blood. This TCR was recovered from a woman in her thirties or forties with COVID-19, enrolled during active disease. V gene TRBV12-3 or TRBV12-4 combines with J gene TRBJ2-1, with D perhaps matching TRBD2 (5 bases). CDR3 residues: CASSPHEGEQFF. The CDR3 coding sequence is TGTGCCAGCAGTCCGCACGAGGGTGAGCAGTTCTTC.